This T cell receptor beta chain came from a study of blood T cell repertoires in COVID-19. Only in-frame clones appear in the TCRdb table, and some are missing; sequencing was by immunoSEQ multiplex PCR. The data hold about 110,000 clones, with around 80% observed a single time. The CDR3 totals 14 residues. J was trimmed by 7 bases and V by 5 bases; bases with no gene match: 8. Looked up from germline, CDR1 is SGHVS and CDR2 is FQNEAQ. The chain carries TRBV7-8 and TRBJ2-7, with TRBD2 matching 10 bases. Material for sequencing was peripheral blood. The receptor was derived from a human donor in a cohort sampled during active or convalescent COVID-19. The CDR3 loop is CASSPWLAGGEQYF. In DNA form, the CDR3 reads TGTGCCAGCAGCCCCTGGTTAGCGGGAGGAGAGCAGTACTTC.